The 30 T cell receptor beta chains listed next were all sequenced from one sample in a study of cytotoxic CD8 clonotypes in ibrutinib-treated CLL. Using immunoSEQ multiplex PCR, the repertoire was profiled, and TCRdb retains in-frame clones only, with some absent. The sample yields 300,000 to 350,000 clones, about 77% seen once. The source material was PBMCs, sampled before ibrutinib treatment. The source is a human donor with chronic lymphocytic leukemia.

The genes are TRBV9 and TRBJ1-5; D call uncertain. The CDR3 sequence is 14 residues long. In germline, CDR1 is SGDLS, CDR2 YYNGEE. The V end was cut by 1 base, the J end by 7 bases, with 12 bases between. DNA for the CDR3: TGTGCCAGCAGCGTATCAGGACTGGACCAGCCCCAGCATTTT. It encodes CASSVSGLDQPQHF.

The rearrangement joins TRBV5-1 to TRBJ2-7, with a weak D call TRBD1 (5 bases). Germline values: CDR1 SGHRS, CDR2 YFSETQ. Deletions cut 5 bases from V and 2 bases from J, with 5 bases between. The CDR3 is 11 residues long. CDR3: CASRDTYEQYF. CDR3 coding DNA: TGCGCCAGCAGGGACACCTACGAGCAGTACTTC.

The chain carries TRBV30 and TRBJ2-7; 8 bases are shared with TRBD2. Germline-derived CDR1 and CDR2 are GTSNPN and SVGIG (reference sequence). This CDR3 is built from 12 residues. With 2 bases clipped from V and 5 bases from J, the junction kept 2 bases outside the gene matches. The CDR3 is CAWSRGLDEQYF. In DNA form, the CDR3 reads TGTGCCTGGAGTAGGGGACTAGACGAGCAGTACTTC.

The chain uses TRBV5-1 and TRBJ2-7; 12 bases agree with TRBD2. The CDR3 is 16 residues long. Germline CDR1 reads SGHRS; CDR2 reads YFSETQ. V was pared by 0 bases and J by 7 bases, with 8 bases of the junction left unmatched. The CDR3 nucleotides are TGCGCCAGCAGCTTGGCCGTCCCTGGACTAGCGGGAGAGCAGTACTTC. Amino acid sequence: CASSLAVPGLAGEQYF.

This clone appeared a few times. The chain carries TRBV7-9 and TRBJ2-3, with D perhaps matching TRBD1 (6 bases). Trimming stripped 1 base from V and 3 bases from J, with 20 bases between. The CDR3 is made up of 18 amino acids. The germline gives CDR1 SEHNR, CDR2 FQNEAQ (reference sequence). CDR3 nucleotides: TGTGCCAGCAGCTTAGGCAGGATGACAGGTTACGGTACAGATACGCAGTATTTT. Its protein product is CASSLGRMTGYGTDTQYF.

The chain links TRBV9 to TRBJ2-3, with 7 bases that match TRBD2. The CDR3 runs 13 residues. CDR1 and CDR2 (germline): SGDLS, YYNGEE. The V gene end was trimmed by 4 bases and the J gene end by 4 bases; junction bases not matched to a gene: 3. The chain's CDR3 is CASSLAGADTQYF. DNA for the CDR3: TGTGCCAGCAGCTTGGCGGGAGCAGATACGCAGTATTTT.

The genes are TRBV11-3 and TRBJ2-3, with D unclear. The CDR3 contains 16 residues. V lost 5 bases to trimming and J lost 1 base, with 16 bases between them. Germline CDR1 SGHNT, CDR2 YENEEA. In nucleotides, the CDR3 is TGTGCCAGCAGCCCCCGAACATCCTGGGGCACAGATACGCAGTATTTT. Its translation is CASSPRTSWGTDTQYF.

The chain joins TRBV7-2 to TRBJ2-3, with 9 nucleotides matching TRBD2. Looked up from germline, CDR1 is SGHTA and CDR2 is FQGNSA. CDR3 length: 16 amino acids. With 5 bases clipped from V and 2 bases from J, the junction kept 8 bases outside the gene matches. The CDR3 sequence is CASSAQLAGITDTQYF. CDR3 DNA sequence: TGTGCCAGCAGCGCCCAACTAGCGGGTATCACAGATACGCAGTATTTT.

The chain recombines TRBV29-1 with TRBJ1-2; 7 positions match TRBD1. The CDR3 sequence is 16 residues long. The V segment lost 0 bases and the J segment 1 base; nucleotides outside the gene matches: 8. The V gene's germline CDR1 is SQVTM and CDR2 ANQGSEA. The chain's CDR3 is CSVEDSRDSDNYGYTF. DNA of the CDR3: TGCAGCGTTGAAGATTCCCGGGACAGCGATAACTATGGCTACACCTTC.

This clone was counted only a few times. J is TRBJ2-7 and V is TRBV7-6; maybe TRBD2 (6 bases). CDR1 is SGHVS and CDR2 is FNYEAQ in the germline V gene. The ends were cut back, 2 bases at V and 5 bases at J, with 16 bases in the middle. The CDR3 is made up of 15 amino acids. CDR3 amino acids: CASSLRGREVDEQYF. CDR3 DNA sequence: TGTGCCAGCAGCTTAAGGGGCAGGGAGGTGGACGAGCAGTACTTC. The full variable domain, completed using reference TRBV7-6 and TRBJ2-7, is GAGVSQSPRYKVTKRGQDVALRCDPISGHVSLYWYRQALGQGPEFLTYFNYEAQQDKSGLPNDRFSAERPEGSISTLTIQRTEQRDSAMYRCASSLRGREVDEQYFGPGTRLTVT.

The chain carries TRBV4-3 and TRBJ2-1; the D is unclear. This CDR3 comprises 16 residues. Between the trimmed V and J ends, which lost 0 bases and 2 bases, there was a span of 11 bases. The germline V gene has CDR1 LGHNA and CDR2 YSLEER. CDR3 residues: CASSQESLTAYNEQFF. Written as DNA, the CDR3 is TGCGCCAGCAGCCAAGAATCCCTGACCGCCTACAATGAGCAGTTCTTC.

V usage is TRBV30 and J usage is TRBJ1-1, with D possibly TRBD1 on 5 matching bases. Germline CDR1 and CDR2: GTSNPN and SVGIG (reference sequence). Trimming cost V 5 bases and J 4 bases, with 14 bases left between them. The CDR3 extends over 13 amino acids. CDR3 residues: CAWGSEGFTEAFF. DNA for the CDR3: TGTGCCTGGGGTTCGGAGGGGTTCACTGAAGCTTTCTTT.

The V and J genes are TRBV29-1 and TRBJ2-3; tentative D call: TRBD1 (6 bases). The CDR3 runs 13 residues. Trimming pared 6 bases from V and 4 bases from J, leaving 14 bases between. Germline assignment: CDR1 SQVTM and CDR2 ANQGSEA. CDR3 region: CSVEQGYADTQYF. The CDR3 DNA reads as TGCAGCGTAGAACAGGGTTATGCAGATACGCAGTATTTT.

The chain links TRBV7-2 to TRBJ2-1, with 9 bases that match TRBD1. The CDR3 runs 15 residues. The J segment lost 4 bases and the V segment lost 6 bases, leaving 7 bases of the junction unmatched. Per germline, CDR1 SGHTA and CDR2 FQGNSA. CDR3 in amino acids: CASSSGTGSYNEQFF. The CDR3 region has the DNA TGTGCCAGCAGTTCCGGGACAGGGTCGTACAATGAGCAGTTCTTC.

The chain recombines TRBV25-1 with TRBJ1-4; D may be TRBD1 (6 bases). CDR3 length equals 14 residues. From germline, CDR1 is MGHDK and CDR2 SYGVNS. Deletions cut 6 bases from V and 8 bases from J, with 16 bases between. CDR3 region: CASSLTQGQEKLFF. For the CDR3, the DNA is TGTGCCAGCAGCCTCACGCAGGGGCAGGAAAAACTGTTTTTT.

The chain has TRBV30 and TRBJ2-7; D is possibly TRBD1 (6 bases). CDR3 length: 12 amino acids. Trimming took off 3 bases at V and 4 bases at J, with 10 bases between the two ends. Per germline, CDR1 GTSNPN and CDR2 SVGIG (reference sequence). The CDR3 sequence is CAWSFTGYEQYF. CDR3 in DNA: TGTGCCTGGAGCTTCACAGGGTACGAGCAGTACTTC.

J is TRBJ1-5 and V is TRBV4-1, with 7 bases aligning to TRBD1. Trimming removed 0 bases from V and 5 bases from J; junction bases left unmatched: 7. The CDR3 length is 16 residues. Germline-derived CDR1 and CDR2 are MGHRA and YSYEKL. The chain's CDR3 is CASSQDKGADHQPQHF. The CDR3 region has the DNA TGCGCCAGCAGCCAAGATAAGGGGGCGGACCATCAGCCCCAGCATTTT.

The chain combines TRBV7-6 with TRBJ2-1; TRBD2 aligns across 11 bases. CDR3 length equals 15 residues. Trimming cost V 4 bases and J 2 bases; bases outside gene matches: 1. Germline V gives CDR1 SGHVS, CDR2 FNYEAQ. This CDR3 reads CASSSTSGTYNEQFF. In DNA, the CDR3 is TGTGCCAGCAGCTCGACTAGCGGGACCTACAATGAGCAGTTCTTC.

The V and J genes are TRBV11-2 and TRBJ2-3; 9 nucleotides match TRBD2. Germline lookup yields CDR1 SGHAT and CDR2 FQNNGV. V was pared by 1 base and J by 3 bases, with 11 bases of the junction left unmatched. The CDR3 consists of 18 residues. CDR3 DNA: TGTGCCAGCAGCTTAGCTCGGCTAGCGGGACCCCTTACAGATACGCAGTATTTT. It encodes CASSLARLAGPLTDTQYF. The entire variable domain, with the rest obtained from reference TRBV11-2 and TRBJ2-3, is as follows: EAGVAQSPRYKIIEKRQSVAFWCNPISGHATLYWYQQILGQGPKLLIQFQNNGVVDDSQLPKDRFSAERLKGVDSTLKIQPAKLEDSAVYLCASSLARLAGPLTDTQYFGPGTRLTVL.

CDR3 sequence (DNA): TGTGCCAGTAGTATGGTTTGGCTGAAAGAGCAGTACTTC. This encodes CASSMVWLKEQYF. The genes are TRBV19 and TRBJ2-7; D not resolved. Deletions cut 3 bases from V and 7 bases from J, with 13 bases between. The CDR3 spans 13 residues. Germline CDR1 and CDR2: LNHDA and SQIVND (reference sequence).

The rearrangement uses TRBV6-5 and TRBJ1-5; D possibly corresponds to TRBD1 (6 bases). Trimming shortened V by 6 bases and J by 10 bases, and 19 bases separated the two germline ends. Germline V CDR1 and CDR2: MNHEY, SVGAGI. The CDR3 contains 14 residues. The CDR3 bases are TGTGCCAGCAGCCCTGGGGGGGCGGGCCTCCCCCAGCATTTT. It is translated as CASSPGGAGLPQHF.

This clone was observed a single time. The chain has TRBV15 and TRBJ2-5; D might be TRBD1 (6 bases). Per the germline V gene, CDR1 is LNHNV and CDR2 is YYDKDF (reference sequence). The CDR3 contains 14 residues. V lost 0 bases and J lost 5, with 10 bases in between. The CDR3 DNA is TGTGCCACCAGCAGAGATTGGGGGCGTGAGACCCAGTACTTC. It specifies CATSRDWGRETQYF. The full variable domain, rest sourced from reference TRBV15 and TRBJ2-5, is DAMVIQNPRYQVTQFGKPVTLSCSQTLNHNVMYWYQQKSSQAPKLLFHYYDKDFNNEADTPDNFQSRRPNTSFCFLDIRSPGLGDTAMYLCATSRDWGRETQYFGPGTRLLVL.

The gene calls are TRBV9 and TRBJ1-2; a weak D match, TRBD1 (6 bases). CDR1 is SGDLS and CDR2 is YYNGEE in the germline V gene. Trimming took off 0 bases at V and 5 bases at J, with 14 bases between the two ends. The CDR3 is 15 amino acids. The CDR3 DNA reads TGTGCCAGCAGCGTAGTCCCTATGGGGGCGTATGGCTACACCTTC. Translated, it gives CASSVVPMGAYGYTF.

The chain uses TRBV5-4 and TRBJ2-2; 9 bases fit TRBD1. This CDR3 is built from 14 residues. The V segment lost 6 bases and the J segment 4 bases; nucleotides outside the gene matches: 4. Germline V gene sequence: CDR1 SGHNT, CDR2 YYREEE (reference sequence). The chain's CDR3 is CASTGTGSTGELFF. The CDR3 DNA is TGTGCCAGCACCGGGACAGGGAGCACCGGGGAGCTGTTTTTT.

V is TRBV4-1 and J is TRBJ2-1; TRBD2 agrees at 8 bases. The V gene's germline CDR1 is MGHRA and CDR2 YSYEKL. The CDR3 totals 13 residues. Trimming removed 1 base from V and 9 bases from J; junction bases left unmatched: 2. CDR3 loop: CASSQVGRGEQFF. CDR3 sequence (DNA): TGCGCCAGCAGCCAAGTCGGGAGGGGTGAGCAGTTCTTC.

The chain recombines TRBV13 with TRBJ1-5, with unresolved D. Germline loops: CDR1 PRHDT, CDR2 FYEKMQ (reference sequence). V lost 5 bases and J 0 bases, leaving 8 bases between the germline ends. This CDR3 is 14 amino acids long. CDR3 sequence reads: CASSKKTSNQPQHF. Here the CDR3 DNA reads TGTGCCAGCAGCAAGAAAACTAGCAATCAGCCCCAGCATTTT.

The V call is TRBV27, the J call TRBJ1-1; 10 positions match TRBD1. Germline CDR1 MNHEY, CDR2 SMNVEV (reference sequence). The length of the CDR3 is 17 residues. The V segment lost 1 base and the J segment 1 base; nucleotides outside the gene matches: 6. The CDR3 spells CASSLFGTGVWNTEAFF. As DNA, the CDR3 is TGTGCCAGCAGTTTATTTGGGACAGGGGTTTGGAACACTGAAGCTTTCTTT.

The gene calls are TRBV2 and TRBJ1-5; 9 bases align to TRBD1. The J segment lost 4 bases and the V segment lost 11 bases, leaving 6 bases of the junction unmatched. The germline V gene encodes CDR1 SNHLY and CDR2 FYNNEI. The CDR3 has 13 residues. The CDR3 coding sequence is TGTGCCGGGAGACAGGGGGGAAATCAGCCCCAGCATTTT. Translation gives CAGRQGGNQPQHF.

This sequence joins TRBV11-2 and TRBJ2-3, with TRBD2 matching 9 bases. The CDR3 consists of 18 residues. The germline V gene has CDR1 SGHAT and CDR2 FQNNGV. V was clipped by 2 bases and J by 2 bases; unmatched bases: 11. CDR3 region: CASSLLAGNVISTDTQYF. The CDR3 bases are TGTGCCAGCAGCTTACTAGCGGGAAATGTAATCTCCACAGATACGCAGTATTTT.

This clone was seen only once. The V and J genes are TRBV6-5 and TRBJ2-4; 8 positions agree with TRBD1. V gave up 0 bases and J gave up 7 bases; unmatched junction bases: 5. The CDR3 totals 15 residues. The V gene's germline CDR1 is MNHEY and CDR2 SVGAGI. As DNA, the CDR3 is TGTGCCAGCAGTTACTCGACAGGGGACGCCAACATTCAGTACTTC. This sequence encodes CASSYSTGDANIQYF.